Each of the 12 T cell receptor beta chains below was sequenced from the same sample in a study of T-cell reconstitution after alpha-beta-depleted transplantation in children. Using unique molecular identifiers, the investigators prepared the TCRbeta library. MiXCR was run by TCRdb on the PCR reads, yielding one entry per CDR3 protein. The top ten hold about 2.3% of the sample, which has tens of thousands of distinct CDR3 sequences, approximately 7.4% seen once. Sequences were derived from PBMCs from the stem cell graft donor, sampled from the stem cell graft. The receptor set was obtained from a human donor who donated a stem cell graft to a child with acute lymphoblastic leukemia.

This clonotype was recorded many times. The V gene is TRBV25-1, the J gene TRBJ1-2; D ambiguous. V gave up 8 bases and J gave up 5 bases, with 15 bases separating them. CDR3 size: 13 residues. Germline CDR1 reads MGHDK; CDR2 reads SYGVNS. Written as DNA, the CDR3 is TGTGCCAGCTCCGAGGATACTTATTATGGCTACACCTTC. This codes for CASSEDTYYGYTF.

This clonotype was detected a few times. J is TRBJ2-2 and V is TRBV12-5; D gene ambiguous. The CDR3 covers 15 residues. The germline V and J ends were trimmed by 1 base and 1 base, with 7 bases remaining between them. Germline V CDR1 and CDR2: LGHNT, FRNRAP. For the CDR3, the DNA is TGTGCTAGTGGTTTGGGCATTCAGAACACCGGGGAGCTGTTTTTT. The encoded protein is CASGLGIQNTGELFF.

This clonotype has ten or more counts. This chain's CDR3 is CASSTTVLNTEAFF. As DNA, the CDR3 is TGTGCCAGTAGTACGACAGTTTTGAACACTGAAGCTTTCTTT. The chain links TRBV19 to TRBJ1-1; TRBD1 is a possible D gene (5 bases). V shed 4 bases and J shed 0 bases, with 9 bases lying between them. This CDR3 region has 14 residues. Germline-derived CDR1 and CDR2 are LNHDA and SQIVND (reference sequence). The entire variable domain, with the rest obtained from reference TRBV19 and TRBJ1-1, is as follows: DGGITQSPKYLFRKEGQNVTLSCEQNLNHDAMYWYRQDPGQGLRLIYYSQIVNDFQKGDIAEGYSVSREKKESFPLTVTSAQKNPTAFYLCASSTTVLNTEAFFGQGTRLTVV.

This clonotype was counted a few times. CDR3 residues: CASSLTMYGDLAKNIQYF. The DNA for the CDR3 is TGTGCCAGCAGCTTAACGATGTACGGGGACTTAGCCAAAAACATTCAGTACTTC. This chain connects TRBV7-2 to TRBJ2-4; possible D gene TRBD2, 6 bases. This CDR3 is built from 18 residues. V was trimmed by 2 bases and J by 0 bases, leaving 17 bases between them. CDR1 SGHTA and CDR2 FQGNSA come from the germline V gene. The whole variable domain, remainder taken from reference TRBV7-2 and TRBJ2-4, is GAGVSQSPSNKVTEKGKDVELRCDPISGHTALYWYRQSLGQGLEFLIYFQGNSAPDKSGLPSDRFSAERTGGSVSTLTIQRTQQEDSAVYLCASSLTMYGDLAKNIQYFGAGTRLSVL.

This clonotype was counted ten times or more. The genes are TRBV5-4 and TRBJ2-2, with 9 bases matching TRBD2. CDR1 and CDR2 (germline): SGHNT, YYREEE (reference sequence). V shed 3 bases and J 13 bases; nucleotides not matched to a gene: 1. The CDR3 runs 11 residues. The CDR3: CASSYSGRLFF. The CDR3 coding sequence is TGTGCCAGCAGCTATAGCGGGAGGCTGTTTTTT.

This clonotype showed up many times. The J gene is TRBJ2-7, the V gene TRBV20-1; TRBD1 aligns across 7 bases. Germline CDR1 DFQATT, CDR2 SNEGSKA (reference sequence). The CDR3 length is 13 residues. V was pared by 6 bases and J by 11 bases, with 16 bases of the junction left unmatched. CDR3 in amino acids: CSARGQRLFSEYF. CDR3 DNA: TGCAGTGCCAGGGGACAGCGCCTCTTTTCGGAGTACTTC.

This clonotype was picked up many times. The DNA for the CDR3 is TGCGCCAGCAGCACAAGGAGTGTAGAGGCAGGTGATCCTTCTGGGGCCAACGTCCTGACTTTC. This translates into CASSTRSVEAGDPSGANVLTF. The chain is built from TRBV5-1 and TRBJ2-6; D unclear. This CDR3 has 21 residues. V lost 4 bases and J lost 1, with 27 bases in between. Looked up from germline, CDR1 is SGHRS and CDR2 is YFSETQ.

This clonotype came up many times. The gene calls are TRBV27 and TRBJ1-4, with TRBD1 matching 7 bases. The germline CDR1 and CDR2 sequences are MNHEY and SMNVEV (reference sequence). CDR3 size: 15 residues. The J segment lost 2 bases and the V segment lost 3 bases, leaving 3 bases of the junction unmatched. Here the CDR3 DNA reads TGTGCCAGCAGTTTGATGGGACAGACTAATGAAAAACTGTTTTTT. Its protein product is CASSLMGQTNEKLFF.

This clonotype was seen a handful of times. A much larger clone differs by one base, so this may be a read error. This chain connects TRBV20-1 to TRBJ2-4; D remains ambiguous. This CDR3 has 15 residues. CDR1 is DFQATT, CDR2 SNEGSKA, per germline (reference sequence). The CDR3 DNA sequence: TGCTGTGCTCGGACGGCGCTTATCGGCAAAAACATTCAGTACTTC. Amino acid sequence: CCARTALIGKNIQYF.

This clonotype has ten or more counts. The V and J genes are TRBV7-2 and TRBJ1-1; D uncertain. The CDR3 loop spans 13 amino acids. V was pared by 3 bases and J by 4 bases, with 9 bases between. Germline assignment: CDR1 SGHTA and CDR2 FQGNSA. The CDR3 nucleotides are TGTGCCAGCAGCTTGGTCCGGAGCACTGAAGCTTTCTTT. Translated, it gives CASSLVRSTEAFF.

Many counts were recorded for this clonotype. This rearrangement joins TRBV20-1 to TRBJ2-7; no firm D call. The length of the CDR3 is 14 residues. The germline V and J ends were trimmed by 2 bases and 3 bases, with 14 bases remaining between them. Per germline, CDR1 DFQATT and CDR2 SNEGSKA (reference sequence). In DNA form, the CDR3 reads TGCAGTGCTAGACCATCGTGGGGATACTACGAGCAGTACTTC. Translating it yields CSARPSWGYYEQYF.

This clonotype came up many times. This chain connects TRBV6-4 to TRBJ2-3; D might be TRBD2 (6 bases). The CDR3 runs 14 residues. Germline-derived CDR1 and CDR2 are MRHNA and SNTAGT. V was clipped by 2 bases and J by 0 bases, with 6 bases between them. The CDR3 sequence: CASSDGGSTDTQYF. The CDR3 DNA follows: TGTGCCAGCAGTGACGGGGGGAGCACAGATACGCAGTATTTT.